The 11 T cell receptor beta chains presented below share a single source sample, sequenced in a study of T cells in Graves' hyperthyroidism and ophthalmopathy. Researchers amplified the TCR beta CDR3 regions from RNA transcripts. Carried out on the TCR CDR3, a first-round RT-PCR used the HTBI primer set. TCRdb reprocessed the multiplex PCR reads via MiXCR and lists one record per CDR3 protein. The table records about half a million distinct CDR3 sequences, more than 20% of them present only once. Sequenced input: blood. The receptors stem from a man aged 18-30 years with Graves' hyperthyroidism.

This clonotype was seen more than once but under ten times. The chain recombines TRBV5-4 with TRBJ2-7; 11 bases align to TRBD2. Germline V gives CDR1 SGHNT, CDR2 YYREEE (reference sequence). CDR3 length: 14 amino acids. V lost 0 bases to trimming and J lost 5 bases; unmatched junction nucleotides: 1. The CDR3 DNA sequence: TGTGCCAGCAGCTTGGAACTAGCGGGGGACGAGCAGTACTTC. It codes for CASSLELAGDEQYF.

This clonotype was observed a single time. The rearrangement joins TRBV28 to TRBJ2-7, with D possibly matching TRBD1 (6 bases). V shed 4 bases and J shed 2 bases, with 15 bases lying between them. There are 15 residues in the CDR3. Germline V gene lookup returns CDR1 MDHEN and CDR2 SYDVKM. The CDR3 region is CASSSPPGHPYEQYF. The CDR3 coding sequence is TGTGCCAGCAGTTCACCTCCGGGACATCCCTACGAGCAGTACTTC.

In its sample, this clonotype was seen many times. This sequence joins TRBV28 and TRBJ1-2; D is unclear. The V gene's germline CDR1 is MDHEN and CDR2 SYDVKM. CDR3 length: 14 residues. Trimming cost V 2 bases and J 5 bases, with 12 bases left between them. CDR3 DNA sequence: TGTGCCAGCAGTTTAAGTTTGCAGGTATATGGCTACACCTTC. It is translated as CASSLSLQVYGYTF.

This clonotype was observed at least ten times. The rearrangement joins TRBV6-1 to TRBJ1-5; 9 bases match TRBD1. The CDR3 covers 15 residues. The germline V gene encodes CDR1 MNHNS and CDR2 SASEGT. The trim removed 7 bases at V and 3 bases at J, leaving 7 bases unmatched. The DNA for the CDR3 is TGTGCCAGCACTGGGACAGGGATGTCCAATCAGCCCCAGCATTTT. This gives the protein CASTGTGMSNQPQHF.

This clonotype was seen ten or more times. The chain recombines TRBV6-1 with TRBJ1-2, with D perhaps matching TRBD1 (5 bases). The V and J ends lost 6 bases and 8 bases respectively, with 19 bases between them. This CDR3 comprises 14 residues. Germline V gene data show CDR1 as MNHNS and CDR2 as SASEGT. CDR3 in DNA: TGTGCCAGCAGGAGGAGTTCAGGGACCAAAGGCTACACCTTC. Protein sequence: CASRRSSGTKGYTF.

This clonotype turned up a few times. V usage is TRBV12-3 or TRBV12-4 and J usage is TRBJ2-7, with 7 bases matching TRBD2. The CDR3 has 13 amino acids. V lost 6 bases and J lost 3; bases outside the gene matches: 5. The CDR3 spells CASSAGGYYEQYF. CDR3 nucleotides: TGTGCCAGCAGCGCCGGGGGGTACTACGAGCAGTACTTC.

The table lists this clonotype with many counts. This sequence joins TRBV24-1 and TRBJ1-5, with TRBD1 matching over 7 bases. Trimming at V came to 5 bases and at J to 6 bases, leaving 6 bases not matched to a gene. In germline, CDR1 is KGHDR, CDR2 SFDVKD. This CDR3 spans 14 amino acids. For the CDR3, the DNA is TGTGCCACCAGTGGGAGGGGGCCGGGTCAGCCCCAGCATTTT. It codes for CATSGRGPGQPQHF.

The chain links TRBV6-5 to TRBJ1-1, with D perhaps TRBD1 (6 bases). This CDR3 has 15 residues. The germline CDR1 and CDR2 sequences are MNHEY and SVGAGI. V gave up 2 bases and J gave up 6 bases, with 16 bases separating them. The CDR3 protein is CASSYKTGAPPEAFF. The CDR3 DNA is TGTGCCAGCAGTTACAAAACGGGGGCCCCGCCTGAAGCTTTCTTT.

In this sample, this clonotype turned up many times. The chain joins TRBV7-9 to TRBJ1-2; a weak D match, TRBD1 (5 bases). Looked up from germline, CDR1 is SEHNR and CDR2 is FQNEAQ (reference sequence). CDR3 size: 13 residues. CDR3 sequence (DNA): TGTGCGATCGGCCCCAGGGAAGGACGTGGCTACACCTTC. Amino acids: CAIGPREGRGYTF.

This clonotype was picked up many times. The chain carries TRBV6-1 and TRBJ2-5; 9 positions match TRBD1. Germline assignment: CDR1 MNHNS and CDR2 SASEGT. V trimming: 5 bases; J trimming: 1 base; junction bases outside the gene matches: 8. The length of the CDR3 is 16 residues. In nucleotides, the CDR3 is TGTGCCAGCAGTACCTACAGGGGGCCCAGCCAAGAGACCCAGTACTTC. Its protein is CASSTYRGPSQETQYF.

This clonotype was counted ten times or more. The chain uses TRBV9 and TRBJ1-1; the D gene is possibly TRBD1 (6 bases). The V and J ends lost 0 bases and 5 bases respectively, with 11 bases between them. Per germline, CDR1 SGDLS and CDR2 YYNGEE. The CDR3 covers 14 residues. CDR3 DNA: TGTGCCAGCAGCGTAGCGGGGGCCGAAACTGAAGCTTTCTTT. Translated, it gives CASSVAGAETEAFF.